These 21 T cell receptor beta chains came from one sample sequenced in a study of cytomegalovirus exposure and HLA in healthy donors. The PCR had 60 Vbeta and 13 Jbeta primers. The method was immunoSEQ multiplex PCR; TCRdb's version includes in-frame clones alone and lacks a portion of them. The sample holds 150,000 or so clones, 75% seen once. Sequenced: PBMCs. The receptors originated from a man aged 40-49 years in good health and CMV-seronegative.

The CDR3 reads CASTGDLGGAFNQPQHF. The CDR3 coding sequence is TGTGCCAGCACGGGGGACCTTGGGGGGGCCTTCAATCAGCCCCAGCATTTT. The chain employs TRBV2 and TRBJ1-5; a weak D match, TRBD1 (6 bases). Germline V CDR1 and CDR2: SNHLY, FYNNEI. The CDR3 covers 17 residues. V shed 7 bases and J shed 3 bases, with 22 bases lying between them.

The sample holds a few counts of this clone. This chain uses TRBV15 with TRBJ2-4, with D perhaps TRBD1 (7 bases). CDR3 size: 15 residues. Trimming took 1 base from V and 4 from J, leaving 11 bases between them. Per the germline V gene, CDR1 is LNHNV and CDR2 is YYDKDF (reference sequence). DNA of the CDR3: TGTGCCACCAGCAGAGGGGGGGACAGAAAAAACATTCAGTACTTC. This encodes CATSRGGDRKNIQYF.

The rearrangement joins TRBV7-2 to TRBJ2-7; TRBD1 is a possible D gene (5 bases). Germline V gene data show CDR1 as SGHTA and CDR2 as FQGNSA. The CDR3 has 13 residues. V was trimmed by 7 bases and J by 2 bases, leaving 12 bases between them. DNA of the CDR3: TGTGCCAGCACCAGGACACCTACCTACGAGCAGTACTTC. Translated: CASTRTPTYEQYF.

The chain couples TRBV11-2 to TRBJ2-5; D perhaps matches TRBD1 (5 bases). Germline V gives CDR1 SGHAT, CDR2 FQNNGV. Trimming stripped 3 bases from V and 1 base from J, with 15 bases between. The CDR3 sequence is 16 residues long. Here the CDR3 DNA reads TGTGCCAGCAGCTTTAACTTTGGGGCTATCCAAGAGACCCAGTACTTC. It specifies CASSFNFGAIQETQYF.

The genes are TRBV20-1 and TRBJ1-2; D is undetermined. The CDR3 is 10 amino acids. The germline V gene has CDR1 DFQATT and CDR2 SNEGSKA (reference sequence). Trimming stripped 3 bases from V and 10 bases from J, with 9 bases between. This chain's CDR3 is CSASTGAYTF. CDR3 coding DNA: TGCAGTGCTAGTACGGGTGCCTACACCTTC.

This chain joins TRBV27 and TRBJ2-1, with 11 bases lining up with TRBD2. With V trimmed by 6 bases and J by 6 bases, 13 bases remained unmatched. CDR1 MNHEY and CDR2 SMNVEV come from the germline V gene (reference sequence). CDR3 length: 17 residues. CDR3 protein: CASRRGGGLADSNEQFF. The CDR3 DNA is TGTGCCAGCAGAAGAGGGGGGGGACTAGCGGATTCCAATGAGCAGTTCTTC.

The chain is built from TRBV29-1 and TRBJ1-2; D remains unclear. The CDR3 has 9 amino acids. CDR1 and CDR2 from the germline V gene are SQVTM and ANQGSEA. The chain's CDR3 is CMILPDYTF. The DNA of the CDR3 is TGCATGATACTTCCTGACTACACCTTC.

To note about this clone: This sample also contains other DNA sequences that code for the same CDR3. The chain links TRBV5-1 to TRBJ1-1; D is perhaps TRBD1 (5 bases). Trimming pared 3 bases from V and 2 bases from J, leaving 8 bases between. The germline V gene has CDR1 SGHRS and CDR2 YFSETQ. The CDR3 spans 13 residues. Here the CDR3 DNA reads TGCGCCAGCAGCTCGCAGGGTAACACTGAAGCTTTCTTT. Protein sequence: CASSSQGNTEAFF.

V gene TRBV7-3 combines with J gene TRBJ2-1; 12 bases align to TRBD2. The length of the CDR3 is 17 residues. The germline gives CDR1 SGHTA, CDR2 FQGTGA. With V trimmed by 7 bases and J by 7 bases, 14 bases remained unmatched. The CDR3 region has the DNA TGTGCCAGCAAGGTGGCTAGCGGGGGGGCTGGGGTGAATGAGCAGTTCTTC. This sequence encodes CASKVASGGAGVNEQFF.

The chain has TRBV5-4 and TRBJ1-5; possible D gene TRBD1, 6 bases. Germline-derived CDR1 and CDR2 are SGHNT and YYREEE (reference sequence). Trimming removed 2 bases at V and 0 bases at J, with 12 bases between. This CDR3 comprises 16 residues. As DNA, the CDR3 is TGTGCCAGCAGCTTAGGGGGACCCGATAGCAATCAGCCCCAGCATTTT. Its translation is CASSLGGPDSNQPQHF.

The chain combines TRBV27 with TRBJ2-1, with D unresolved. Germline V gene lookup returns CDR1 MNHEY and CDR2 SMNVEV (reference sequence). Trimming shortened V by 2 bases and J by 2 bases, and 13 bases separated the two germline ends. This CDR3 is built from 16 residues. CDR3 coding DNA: TGTGCCAGCAGTTTAGCTACCATGTTCCCCTACAATGAGCAGTTCTTC. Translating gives CASSLATMFPYNEQFF.

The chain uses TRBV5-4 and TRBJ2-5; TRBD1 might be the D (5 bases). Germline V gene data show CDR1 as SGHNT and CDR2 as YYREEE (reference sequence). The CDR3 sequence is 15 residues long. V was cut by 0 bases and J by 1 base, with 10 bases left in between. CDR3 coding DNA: TGTGCCAGCAGCTTGGGGGGCGCTGTCCAAGAGACCCAGTACTTC. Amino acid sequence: CASSLGGAVQETQYF.

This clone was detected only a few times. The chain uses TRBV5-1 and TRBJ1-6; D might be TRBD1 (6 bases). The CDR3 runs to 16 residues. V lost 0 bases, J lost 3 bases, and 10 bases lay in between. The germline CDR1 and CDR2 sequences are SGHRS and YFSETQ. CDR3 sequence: CASSLASDSYNSPLHF. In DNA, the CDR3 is TGCGCCAGCAGCTTGGCCTCGGACAGCTATAATTCACCCCTCCACTTT.

CDR3 in amino acids: CASWQGTGPYEQYF. Here the CDR3 DNA reads TGTGCCAGCTGGCAAGGGACAGGGCCCTACGAGCAGTACTTC. J is TRBJ2-7 and V is TRBV27; 9 bases are a match to TRBD1. From germline, CDR1 is MNHEY and CDR2 SMNVEV (reference sequence). Germline trimming cut 8 bases from V and 2 bases from J; bases unmatched to any gene: 7. The CDR3 is 14 residues long.

The CDR3 region is CASSLKISGGGYNEQFF. The DNA of the CDR3 is TGTGCCAGCAGCTTGAAAATAAGCGGGGGGGGATACAATGAGCAGTTCTTC. This chain uses TRBV5-4 with TRBJ2-1; TRBD2 agrees at 10 bases. Germline V gene sequence: CDR1 SGHNT, CDR2 YYREEE (reference sequence). This CDR3 is 17 amino acids long. With V trimmed by 1 base and J by 4 bases, 8 bases remained unmatched.

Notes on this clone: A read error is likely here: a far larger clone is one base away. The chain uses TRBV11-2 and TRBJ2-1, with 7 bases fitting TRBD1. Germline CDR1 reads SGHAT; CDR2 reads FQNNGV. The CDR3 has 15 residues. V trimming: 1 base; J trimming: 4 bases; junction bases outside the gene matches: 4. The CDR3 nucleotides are TGTGCCAGCAGCTTAGCGAGGGGGCCTTACAATGAGCAGTTCTTC. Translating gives CASSLARGPYNEQFF.

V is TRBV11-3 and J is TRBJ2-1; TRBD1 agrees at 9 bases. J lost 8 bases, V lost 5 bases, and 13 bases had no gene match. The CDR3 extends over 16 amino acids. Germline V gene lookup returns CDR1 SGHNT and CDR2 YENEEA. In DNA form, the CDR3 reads TGTGCCAGCAGCCCAAGACCGGGACAGGGCTCGGATGAGCAGTTCTTC. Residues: CASSPRPGQGSDEQFF.

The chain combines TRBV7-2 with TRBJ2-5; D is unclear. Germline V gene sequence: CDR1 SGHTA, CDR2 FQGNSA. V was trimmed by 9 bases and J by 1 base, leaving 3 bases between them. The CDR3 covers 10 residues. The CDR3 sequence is CASSQETQYF. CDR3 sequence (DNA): TGTGCCAGTAGCCAAGAGACCCAGTACTTC.

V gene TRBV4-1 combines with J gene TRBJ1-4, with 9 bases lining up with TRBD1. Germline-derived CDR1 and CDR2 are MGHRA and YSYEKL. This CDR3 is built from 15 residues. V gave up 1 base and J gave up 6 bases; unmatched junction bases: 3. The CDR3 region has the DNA TGCGCCAGCAGCCAAGCCGGGACAGGGTATGAAAAACTGTTTTTT. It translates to CASSQAGTGYEKLFF.

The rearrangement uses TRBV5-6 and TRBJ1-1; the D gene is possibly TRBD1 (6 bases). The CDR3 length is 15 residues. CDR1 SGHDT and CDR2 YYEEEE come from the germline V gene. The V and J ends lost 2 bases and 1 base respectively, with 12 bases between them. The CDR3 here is CASSFRGRGNTEAFF. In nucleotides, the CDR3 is TGTGCCAGCAGCTTTAGGGGGAGAGGGAACACTGAAGCTTTCTTT.

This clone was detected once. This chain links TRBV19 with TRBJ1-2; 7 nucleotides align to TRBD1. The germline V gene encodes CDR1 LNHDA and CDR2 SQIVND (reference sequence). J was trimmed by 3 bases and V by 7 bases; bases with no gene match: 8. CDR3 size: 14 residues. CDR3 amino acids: CASTKGAVDYGYTF. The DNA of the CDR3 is TGTGCCAGTACGAAGGGGGCTGTCGACTATGGCTACACCTTC.